Shown below are 23 T cell receptor beta chains from a single sample sequenced in a study of T cell repertoires in ileal Crohn's disease. This table comes from immunoSEQ multiplex PCR, and its TCRdb copy is limited to in-frame clones, with some not included. Of fewer than 10,000 clones detected, approximately 80% appear once; the ten largest clones hold 9.5% to 15%. Sequenced sample: ileal tissue. These receptor sequences come from an adult with Crohn's disease.

This chain connects TRBV7-3 to TRBJ1-5; D is unclear. Germline lookup yields CDR1 SGHTA and CDR2 FQGTGA. The length of the CDR3 is 13 residues. Trimming took off 2 bases at V and 6 bases at J, with 8 bases between the two ends. CDR3 in amino acids: CASSLGAGQPQHF. The CDR3 nucleotides are TGTGCCAGCAGCTTAGGCGCCGGTCAGCCCCAGCATTTT. Variable domain in full (rest from reference TRBV7-3 and TRBJ1-5): GAGVSQTPSNKVTEKGKYVELRCDPISGHTALYWYRQSLGQGPEFLIYFQGTGAADDSGLPNDRFFAVRPEGSVSTLKIQRTERGDSAVYLCASSLGAGQPQHFGDGTRLSIL.

The rearrangement links TRBV6-1 to TRBJ2-1, with 8 bases lining up with TRBD1. V lost 8 bases and J lost 3; bases outside the gene matches: 6. The CDR3 length is 14 residues. Germline V lookup: CDR1 MNHNS, CDR2 SASEGT. CDR3 amino acids: CASYTGGIYNEQFF. The CDR3 nucleotides read TGTGCCAGCTATACAGGGGGGATCTACAATGAGCAGTTCTTC.

The gene calls are TRBV30 and TRBJ1-1, with 9 bases aligning to TRBD1. V was pared by 1 base and J by 3 bases, with 3 bases of the junction left unmatched. This CDR3 has 14 amino acids. Germline CDR1 reads GTSNPN; CDR2 reads SVGIG (reference sequence). The CDR3 DNA follows: TGTGCCTGGAGTGCCGGGACAGGGCACACTGAAGCTTTCTTT. Encoded protein: CAWSAGTGHTEAFF.

CDR3 sequence reads: CASTTTSGLYNEQFF. The CDR3 DNA reads TGTGCCAGCACCACGACTAGCGGCCTTTACAATGAGCAGTTCTTC. The V gene is TRBV9, the J gene TRBJ2-1; 9 bases align to TRBD2. CDR1 and CDR2 (germline): SGDLS, YYNGEE. The V segment lost 6 bases and the J segment 4 bases; nucleotides outside the gene matches: 8. The CDR3 is 15 residues long.

The chain is built from TRBV7-8 and TRBJ2-2; D is possibly TRBD1 or TRBD2 (5 bases each). Germline CDR1 SGHVS, CDR2 FQNEAQ. V lost 4 bases to trimming and J lost 7 bases, with 7 bases between them. The CDR3 length is 12 residues. CDR3 DNA: TGTGCCAGCAGCTCGAGGGGCGGGGAGCTGTTTTTT. Protein product: CASSSRGGELFF. Full variable domain (rest looked up from reference TRBV7-8 and TRBJ2-2): GAGVSQSPRYKVAKRGQDVALRCDPISGHVSLFWYQQALGQGPEFLTYFQNEAQLDKSGLPSDRFFAERPEGSVSTLKIQRTQQEDSAVYLCASSSRGGELFFGEGSRLTVL.

The chain uses TRBV13 and TRBJ2-3, with 14 bases matching TRBD2. Germline V gene lookup returns CDR1 PRHDT and CDR2 FYEKMQ (reference sequence). This CDR3 spans 15 amino acids. The V and J ends lost 5 bases and 5 bases, in that order; junction bases with no gene match: 3. The CDR3 protein is CASSPGTSGRDTQYF. The DNA for the CDR3 is TGTGCCAGCAGCCCGGGGACTAGCGGGAGAGATACGCAGTATTTT.

With regard to this clone: The sample contains more than one DNA sequence encoding this CDR3. The V call is TRBV7-8, the J call TRBJ1-2, with D possibly being TRBD1 (6 bases). CDR1 and CDR2 from the germline V gene are SGHVS and FQNEAQ. The V end was cut by 7 bases, the J end by 1 base, with 13 bases between. The CDR3 extends over 14 amino acids. The CDR3 spells CASNAQGNNYGYTF. The CDR3 region has the DNA TGTGCCAGCAACGCGCAGGGGAATAACTATGGCTACACCTTC.

The chain couples TRBV6-4 to TRBJ2-2; D is possibly TRBD2 (7 bases). V gave up 8 bases and J gave up 2 bases, with 12 bases separating them. The CDR3 runs to 14 residues. Germline V gives CDR1 MRHNA, CDR2 SNTAGT. CDR3 amino acids: CASGGASNTGELFF. CDR3 DNA: TGTGCCAGCGGGGGGGCCTCTAACACCGGGGAGCTGTTTTTT.

This chain uses TRBV5-6 with TRBJ2-5; 11 bases fit TRBD2. Germline V gene data show CDR1 as SGHDT and CDR2 as YYEEEE. J was trimmed by 3 bases and V by 5 bases; bases with no gene match: 6. The CDR3 length is 15 residues. The CDR3: CASRSPLAGEETQYF. The CDR3 DNA follows: TGTGCCAGCAGATCTCCACTAGCGGGAGAAGAGACCCAGTACTTC.

The chain couples TRBV7-2 to TRBJ1-2; TRBD1 matches 7 bases. V trimming: 4 bases; J trimming: 6 bases; junction bases outside the gene matches: 2. CDR3 length: 12 residues. Germline V CDR1 and CDR2: SGHTA, FQGNSA. The CDR3 loop reads CASSSDRNGYTF. The CDR3 region has the DNA TGTGCCAGCAGCTCGGACAGGAATGGCTACACCTTC.

Here the CDR3 DNA reads TGTGCCAGCAGCTTAGCCATCCAGGGAGGAGGCTACACCTTC. Amino acid sequence: CASSLAIQGGGYTF. The chain recombines TRBV7-2 with TRBJ1-2; D possibly corresponds to TRBD1 (5 bases). V lost 0 bases and J 8 bases, leaving 13 bases between the germline ends. Germline CDR1 reads SGHTA; CDR2 reads FQGNSA. This CDR3 has 14 residues.

The chain employs TRBV7-2 and TRBJ2-2, with TRBD2 matching over 11 bases. Germline CDR1 and CDR2: SGHTA and FQGNSA. With V trimmed by 3 bases and J by 5 bases, 5 bases remained unmatched. This CDR3 is built from 16 residues. In nucleotides, the CDR3 is TGTGCCAGCAGCTTCCAAGGGACTAGCGGTACCGGGGAGCTGTTTTTT. Residues: CASSFQGTSGTGELFF. The variable domain in full, completed from reference TRBV7-2 and TRBJ2-2, reads GAGVSQSPSNKVTEKGKDVELRCDPISGHTALYWYRQSLGQGLEFLIYFQGNSAPDKSGLPSDRFSAERTGGSVSTLTIQRTQQEDSAVYLCASSFQGTSGTGELFFGEGSRLTVL.

This chain links TRBV6-5 with TRBJ2-1; maybe TRBD2 (5 bases). Germline lookup yields CDR1 MNHEY and CDR2 SVGAGI. The CDR3 extends over 12 amino acids. V lost 4 bases and J lost 9, with 10 bases in between. The CDR3 sequence: CASSFTSGEQFF. In nucleotides, the CDR3 is TGTGCCAGCAGTTTCACGAGCGGTGAGCAGTTCTTC.

In this sample, this clone turned up once. The chain carries TRBV14 and TRBJ1-1; no clear D gene. The length of the CDR3 is 13 residues. With 1 base removed from V and 5 bases from J, the gap between germline ends came to 8 bases. Germline V lookup: CDR1 SGHDN, CDR2 FVKESK. This chain's CDR3 is CASSQAGRTEAFF. CDR3 DNA sequence: TGTGCCAGCAGCCAAGCAGGCCGGACTGAAGCTTTCTTT.

The chain employs TRBV4-3 and TRBJ2-1; D gene ambiguous. The CDR3 extends over 15 amino acids. The V gene lost 0 bases and the J gene lost 3 bases, with 9 bases spanning the gap. Germline V gene data show CDR1 as LGHNA and CDR2 as YSLEER. CDR3 sequence: CASSQDTGDYNEQFF. The CDR3 DNA follows: TGCGCCAGCAGCCAAGACACTGGGGACTACAATGAGCAGTTCTTC.

The chain uses TRBV27 and TRBJ2-1, with 11 bases fitting TRBD2. The germline V gene has CDR1 MNHEY and CDR2 SMNVEV (reference sequence). This CDR3 is 17 amino acids long. Unmatched junction bases numbered 10, after V lost 9 bases and J lost 0 bases. DNA of the CDR3: TGTGCCAGTCTCACTAGCGGGAGTGCCTTCTCCTACAATGAGCAGTTCTTC. It codes for CASLTSGSAFSYNEQFF.

The chain carries TRBV9 and TRBJ2-5; 9 nucleotides match TRBD1. Trimming removed 5 bases from V and 5 bases from J; junction bases left unmatched: 13. CDR1 and CDR2 from the germline V gene are SGDLS and YYNGEE. The CDR3 has 16 residues. CDR3 amino acids: CASSRQQGAGVETQYF. In DNA, the CDR3 is TGTGCCAGCAGTCGACAACAGGGGGCCGGTGTGGAGACCCAGTACTTC.

The chain is built from TRBV15 and TRBJ1-1, with D possibly being TRBD1 (5 bases). The CDR3 runs to 15 residues. V dropped 3 bases and J dropped 1 base, with 12 bases sitting between them. Germline loops: CDR1 LNHNV, CDR2 YYDKDF (reference sequence). CDR3 region: CATSRGDVGNTEAFF. In DNA form, the CDR3 reads TGTGCCACCAGCAGGGGGGACGTGGGGAACACTGAAGCTTTCTTT.

This clone was found a few times. The chain employs TRBV7-9 and TRBJ1-4; 9 bases agree with TRBD1. The V and J ends lost 4 bases and 6 bases, in that order; junction bases with no gene match: 3. Germline V CDR1 and CDR2: SEHNR, FQNEAQ (reference sequence). CDR3 length equals 14 residues. The CDR3 coding sequence is TGTGCCAGCAGCTCCCGACAGGGGGATGAAAAACTGTTTTTT. Encoded protein: CASSSRQGDEKLFF.

This chain links TRBV4-3 with TRBJ2-5; unclear D gene. This CDR3 comprises 12 residues. The V gene lost 4 bases and the J gene lost 4 bases, with 7 bases spanning the gap. Germline V gives CDR1 LGHNA, CDR2 YSLEER. The CDR3 DNA reads TGCGCCAGCAGCCCTCCTAGAGAGACCCAGTACTTC. This gives the protein CASSPPRETQYF.

CDR3: CASSELGSGNTIYF. Written as DNA, the CDR3 is TGTGCCAGCAGCGAACTTGGCTCTGGAAACACCATATATTTT. This chain connects TRBV6-5 to TRBJ1-3; D is unresolved. Trimming took 6 bases from V and 0 from J, leaving 9 bases between them. This CDR3 has 14 residues. Germline-derived CDR1 and CDR2 are MNHEY and SVGAGI.

This chain joins TRBV11-1 and TRBJ2-6; weak D call: TRBD1 (5 bases). V was cut by 1 base and J by 1 base, with 8 bases left in between. The germline V gene encodes CDR1 SGHAT and CDR2 FQDESV (reference sequence). There are 16 residues in the CDR3. DNA for the CDR3: TGTGCCAGCAGCTTAGATCAGGGTTCTGGGGCCAACGTCCTGACTTTC. This sequence encodes CASSLDQGSGANVLTF.

The chain joins TRBV27 to TRBJ2-1; 9 bases line up with TRBD2. Trimming at V came to 6 bases and at J to 7 bases, leaving 13 bases not matched to a gene. The CDR3 has 16 amino acids. Looked up from germline, CDR1 is MNHEY and CDR2 is SMNVEV (reference sequence). The CDR3 coding sequence is TGTGCCAGCAGCCTATCCGGGACTAGCTATGGGAATGAGCAGTTCTTC. Its protein product is CASSLSGTSYGNEQFF.